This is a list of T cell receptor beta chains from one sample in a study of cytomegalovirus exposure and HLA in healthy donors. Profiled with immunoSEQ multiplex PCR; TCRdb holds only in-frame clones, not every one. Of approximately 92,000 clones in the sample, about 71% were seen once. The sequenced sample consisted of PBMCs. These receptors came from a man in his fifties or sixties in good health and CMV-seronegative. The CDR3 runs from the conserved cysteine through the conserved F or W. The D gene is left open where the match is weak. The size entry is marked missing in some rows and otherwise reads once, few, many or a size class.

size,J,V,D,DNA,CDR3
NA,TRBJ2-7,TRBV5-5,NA,TGTGCCAGCAGCTTGTCTCTATTCGAGCAGTACTTC,CASSLSLFEQYF
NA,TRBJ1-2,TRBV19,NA,TGTGCCAGTAGTACCGGACAGCCCCAAGGCTACACCTTC,CASSTGQPQGYTF
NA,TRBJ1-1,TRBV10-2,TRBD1,TGCGCCAGCGGGGGGACAGGGATGAACACTGAAGCTTTCTTT,CASGGTGMNTEAFF
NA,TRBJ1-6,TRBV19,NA,TGTGCCAGTGGAGACAGGCCAGAATCACCCCTCCACTTT,CASGDRPESPLHF
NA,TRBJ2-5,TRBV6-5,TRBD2,TGTGCCAGCAGCAGACGGGGGGATGAGACCCAGTACTTC,CASSRRGDETQYF
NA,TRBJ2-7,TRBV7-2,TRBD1,TGTGCCAGCAGTACAGGGGTCGGCGAGCAGTACTTC,CASSTGVGEQYF
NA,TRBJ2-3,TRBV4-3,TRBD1,TGCGCCAGCAGCCAAGATCAGGGGGGCACAGATACGCAGTATTTT,CASSQDQGGTDTQYF
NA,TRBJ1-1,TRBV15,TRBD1,TGTGCCACCAGCAGAGCCTCGACAGGGCCCGAAGCTTTCTTT,CATSRASTGPEAFF
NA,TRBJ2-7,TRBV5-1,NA,TGCGCCAGCAGCCCCGAGACAGTCCCCTACGAGCAGTACTTC,CASSPETVPYEQYF
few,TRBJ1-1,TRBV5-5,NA,TGTGCCAGCAGCCTCAGGCCGCTGAACACTGAAGCTTTCTTT,CASSLRPLNTEAFF
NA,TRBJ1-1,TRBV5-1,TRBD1,TGCGCCAGCAGACCGGACAGGGGTTACACTGAAGCTTTCTTT,CASRPDRGYTEAFF
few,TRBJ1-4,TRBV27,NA,TGTGCCAGCAGTTTGGACAGCTCAACTAATGAAAAACTGTTTTTT,CASSLDSSTNEKLFF
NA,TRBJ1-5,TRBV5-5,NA,TGTGCCAGCAGCCTTGGAATGGCGGGAAATCAGCCCCAGCATTTT,CASSLGMAGNQPQHF